The 31 T cell receptor beta chains below all came from one sample that was sequenced in a study of blood T cell repertoires in COVID-19. The repertoire was sequenced with immunoSEQ multiplex PCR; TCRdb's copy has only in-frame clones and lacks some. The repertoire holds tens of thousands of clones, with roughly 79% as singletons. The sample comprised peripheral blood. These receptors all come from a man older than 75 with COVID-19, enrolled during active disease.

The V and J genes are TRBV10-3 and TRBJ2-3; D perhaps matches TRBD1 (6 bases). CDR1 and CDR2 from the germline V gene are ENHRY and SYGVKD. This CDR3 is 15 amino acids long. Trimming removed 4 bases from V and 1 base from J, with 12 bases in between. The CDR3 loop is CAISVEGGGTDTQYF. For the CDR3, the DNA is TGTGCCATCAGTGTAGAAGGGGGTGGCACAGATACGCAGTATTTT.

This clone was picked up one time. The chain has TRBV10-3 and TRBJ1-2, with 9 nucleotides matching TRBD1. The germline V gene has CDR1 ENHRY and CDR2 SYGVKD. This CDR3 spans 19 amino acids. V was clipped by 3 bases and J by 4 bases; unmatched bases: 18. The CDR3 bases are TGTGCCATCAGTGACCGAACCTCGACAGGGGGGAGCGAACCCTATGGCTACACCTTC. Translating gives CAISDRTSTGGSEPYGYTF.

V gene TRBV28 combines with J gene TRBJ2-7; a possible D gene is TRBD2 (7 bases). From germline, CDR1 is MDHEN and CDR2 SYDVKM. V lost 7 bases, J lost 3 bases, and 22 bases lay in between. There are 16 residues in the CDR3. The CDR3 sequence: CASTILGRGAGYEQYF. CDR3 bases: TGTGCCAGCACCATATTAGGACGGGGGGCTGGCTACGAGCAGTACTTC.

This rearrangement joins TRBV6-5 to TRBJ1-2; D gene unclear. Germline CDR1 MNHEY, CDR2 SVGAGI. CDR3 length: 13 residues. Trimming pared 6 bases from V and 4 bases from J, leaving 12 bases between. The CDR3, as DNA: TGTGCCAGCAGCCGGGAGGCGGCCTATGGCTACACCTTC. This encodes CASSREAAYGYTF.

This clone was found a few times. Additional DNA sequences in this sample encode the identical CDR3. The chain links TRBV15 to TRBJ1-6, with D possibly TRBD1 on 5 matching bases. CDR1 is LNHNV and CDR2 is YYDKDF in the germline V gene (reference sequence). This CDR3 is 16 amino acids long. The V and J ends lost 1 base and 8 bases respectively, with 15 bases between them. The CDR3 DNA sequence: TGTGCCACCAGCAGAGGGGGAGGGCAGGGCCATTCACCCCTCCACTTT. Its translation: CATSRGGGQGHSPLHF.

V usage is TRBV24-1 and J usage is TRBJ2-4; D is possibly TRBD1 (6 bases). The CDR3 extends over 14 amino acids. Trimming shortened V by 2 bases and J by 6 bases, and 10 bases separated the two germline ends. The V gene's germline CDR1 is KGHDR and CDR2 SFDVKD. Here the CDR3 reads CATSDSRQANIQYF. The CDR3 DNA reads as TGTGCCACCAGTGATTCCCGACAGGCAAACATTCAGTACTTC.

This clone was recorded a few times. The V gene is TRBV3-1 (or the pseudogene TRBV3-2), the J gene TRBJ1-3; D is perhaps TRBD1 (5 bases). The germline V gene encodes CDR1 LGHDT and CDR2 YNNKEL (reference sequence). The CDR3 is 17 residues long. The V end was cut by 0 bases, the J end by 1 base, with 13 bases between. The DNA of the CDR3 is TGTGCCAGCAGCCAAGATCCCGGGGGTGCTTCTGGAAACACCATATATTTT. Its translation: CASSQDPGGASGNTIYF.

V is TRBV30 and J is TRBJ1-5; tentative D call: TRBD1 (6 bases). Germline V gene lookup returns CDR1 GTSNPN and CDR2 SVGIG (reference sequence). The CDR3 consists of 13 residues. V dropped 2 bases and J dropped 4 bases, with 9 bases sitting between them. The CDR3 spells CAWSSQGNQPQHF. The CDR3, as DNA: TGTGCCTGGAGTTCACAGGGAAATCAGCCCCAGCATTTT.

V and J are TRBV29-1 and TRBJ2-2, with D unclear. Germline V gene sequence: CDR1 SQVTM, CDR2 ANQGSEA. CDR3 length equals 11 residues. Trimming took off 5 bases at V and 4 bases at J, with 5 bases between the two ends. CDR3 DNA: TGCAGCGTTCGTAGCACCGGGGAGCTGTTTTTT. It codes for CSVRSTGELFF.

This clone was counted a few times. The J gene is TRBJ2-7, the V gene TRBV12-3 or TRBV12-4; unclear D gene. Trimming stripped 3 bases from V and 6 bases from J, with 6 bases between. The CDR3 has 11 residues. CDR3 nucleotide sequence: TGTGCCAGCAGTTTTGACATCGAGCAGTACTTC. Translation gives CASSFDIEQYF.

The chain employs TRBV3-1 (or the pseudogene TRBV3-2) and TRBJ2-1, with 8 bases fitting TRBD2. Per germline, CDR1 LGHDT and CDR2 YNNKEL (reference sequence). This CDR3 spans 14 amino acids. The ends lost 7 bases at V and 8 bases at J; junction bases unmatched: 10. The CDR3 DNA reads TGTGCCAGCACTAACGGGGGGGCTAGGGATGAGCAGTTCTTC. Its protein product is CASTNGGARDEQFF.

Of note for this clone: The same CDR3 is also encoded by other DNA sequences in this sample. V usage is TRBV4-3 and J usage is TRBJ1-3; the D is unclear. The CDR3 is made up of 15 amino acids. V was trimmed by 4 bases and J by 1 base, leaving 11 bases between them. Germline V lookup: CDR1 LGHNA, CDR2 YSLEER. This CDR3 reads CASSPDRRSGNTIYF. The CDR3 DNA follows: TGCGCCAGCAGCCCCGATAGGAGGTCTGGAAACACCATATATTTT.

This sequence joins TRBV3-1 (or the pseudogene TRBV3-2) and TRBJ2-1; D might be TRBD2 (6 bases). Germline CDR1 and CDR2: LGHDT and YNNKEL (reference sequence). This CDR3 spans 13 amino acids. Trimming removed 4 bases at V and 7 bases at J, with 11 bases between. CDR3 in DNA: TGTGCCAGCAGCCCGACTAGTTTTAATGAGCAGTTCTTC. As protein: CASSPTSFNEQFF.

The gene calls are TRBV12-3 or TRBV12-4 and TRBJ1-2; a weak D match, TRBD1 (5 bases). The V end was cut by 6 bases, the J end by 4 bases, with 12 bases between. The CDR3 sequence is 13 residues long. CDR3 loop: CASSTDRTYGYTF. The CDR3 region has the DNA TGTGCCAGCAGCACCGACAGAACCTATGGCTACACCTTC.

The chain is built from TRBV7-2 and TRBJ2-1, with TRBD2 matching over 7 bases. Trimming at V came to 7 bases and at J to 7 bases, leaving 10 bases not matched to a gene. The germline V gene encodes CDR1 SGHTA and CDR2 FQGNSA. CDR3 length: 14 residues. CDR3 loop: CASTLPGLQNEQFF. The CDR3 nucleotides read TGTGCCAGCACCCTTCCGGGACTACAGAATGAGCAGTTCTTC.

The V call is TRBV6-6, the J call TRBJ2-1, with 10 bases matching TRBD2. The CDR3 loop spans 14 amino acids. Germline V lookup: CDR1 MNHNY, CDR2 SVGAGI (reference sequence). The ends lost 4 bases at V and 9 bases at J; junction bases unmatched: 6. This CDR3 reads CASSSLAGEGEQFF. The CDR3 DNA follows: TGTGCCAGCAGTTCCCTAGCGGGAGAGGGTGAGCAGTTCTTC.

This chain links TRBV5-1 with TRBJ1-4; 11 nucleotides line up with TRBD1. The germline V gene has CDR1 SGHRS and CDR2 YFSETQ. With 4 bases clipped from V and 2 bases from J, the junction kept 4 bases outside the gene matches. The CDR3 has 16 amino acids. CDR3 loop: CASSIWTGGTNEKLFF. The CDR3 region has the DNA TGCGCCAGCAGCATATGGACAGGGGGCACTAATGAAAAACTGTTTTTT.

V and J are TRBV4-3 and TRBJ1-3; D is unresolved. Trimming removed 1 base at V and 7 bases at J, with 8 bases between. This CDR3 contains 13 residues. From germline, CDR1 is LGHNA and CDR2 YSLEER. The CDR3 protein is CASSQVNGNTIYF. CDR3 bases: TGCGCCAGCAGCCAAGTAAACGGGAACACCATATATTTT.

This rearrangement joins TRBV10-3 to TRBJ1-2; D gene uncertain. The CDR3 totals 11 residues. V was cut by 8 bases and J by 6 bases, with 10 bases left in between. CDR1 is ENHRY, CDR2 SYGVKD, per germline. Written as DNA, the CDR3 is TGTGCCATCTCTCGGGGAGATGGCTACACCTTC. It is translated as CAISRGDGYTF.

This clone was seen a single time. This sequence joins TRBV5-1 and TRBJ2-2, with D unresolved. The CDR3 consists of 14 residues. CDR1 is SGHRS and CDR2 is YFSETQ in the germline V gene. Trimming took off 2 bases at V and 5 bases at J, with 10 bases between the two ends. For the CDR3, the DNA is TGCGCCAGCAGCTTAGCTCGTCTTACCGGGGAGCTGTTTTTT. Protein: CASSLARLTGELFF.

This sequence joins TRBV25-1 and TRBJ1-4, with TRBD1 identical over 8 bases. Looked up from germline, CDR1 is MGHDK and CDR2 is SYGVNS. V was clipped by 2 bases and J by 8 bases; unmatched bases: 10. This CDR3 has 16 residues. CDR3 loop: CASSEGGQESSEKLFF. The CDR3 DNA reads TGTGCCAGCAGTGAAGGGGGACAGGAGAGCTCCGAAAAACTGTTTTTT.

The chain is built from TRBV6-5 and TRBJ1-6; D possibly corresponds to TRBD1 (6 bases). With 3 bases removed from V and 8 bases from J, the gap between germline ends came to 14 bases. CDR1 is MNHEY, CDR2 SVGAGI, per germline. The CDR3 is 15 amino acids. The CDR3, as DNA: TGTGCCAGCAGTTATCACGGAGGGGGGGATTCACCCCTCCACTTT. It is translated as CASSYHGGGDSPLHF.

The chain carries TRBV30 and TRBJ2-5, with 9 bases identical to TRBD2. Trimming cost V 7 bases and J 4 bases; bases outside gene matches: 1. The CDR3 sequence is 11 residues long. Germline loops: CDR1 GTSNPN, CDR2 SVGIG (reference sequence). CDR3 in amino acids: CAYSGRETQYF. The CDR3 bases are TGTGCCTATAGCGGGAGAGAGACCCAGTACTTC.

The chain is built from TRBV3-1 (or the pseudogene TRBV3-2) and TRBJ1-1; D may be TRBD1 (6 bases). Germline V gene data show CDR1 as LGHDT and CDR2 as YNNKEL (reference sequence). The CDR3 consists of 14 residues. Trimming pared 2 bases from V and 5 bases from J, leaving 12 bases between. The CDR3 loop is CASSQFRGGTEAFF. The CDR3 DNA reads TGTGCCAGCAGCCAATTTAGGGGGGGGACTGAAGCTTTCTTT.

The V gene is TRBV19, the J gene TRBJ1-5; D not resolved. The CDR3 is made up of 15 amino acids. Germline CDR1 LNHDA, CDR2 SQIVND (reference sequence). V was clipped by 5 bases and J by 0 bases, with 11 bases between them. The CDR3 loop reads CASSAAGLSNQPQHF. Here the CDR3 DNA reads TGTGCCAGTAGTGCGGCAGGACTTAGCAATCAGCCCCAGCATTTT.

CDR3 loop: CASSLGGLETQYF. Written as DNA, the CDR3 is TGTGCCAGCAGCTTAGGAGGGTTGGAGACCCAGTACTTC. The rearrangement links TRBV7-9 to TRBJ2-5; tentative D call: TRBD2 (5 bases). CDR1 SEHNR and CDR2 FQNEAQ come from the germline V gene (reference sequence). V was trimmed by 1 base and J by 5 bases, leaving 8 bases between them. The CDR3 consists of 13 residues.

This clone occurred once. The V and J genes are TRBV19 and TRBJ1-5; D is unresolved. The CDR3 covers 13 residues. The ends were cut back, 4 bases at V and 2 bases at J, with 6 bases in the middle. From germline, CDR1 is LNHDA and CDR2 SQIVND (reference sequence). The CDR3 is CASSNRGNQPQHF. The CDR3 coding sequence is TGTGCCAGTAGTAACAGAGGCAATCAGCCCCAGCATTTT.

Remarks on this clone: One junction end disagrees with the germline gene, perhaps due to a read error. This chain connects TRBV5-1 to TRBJ2-5; 7 bases are shared with TRBD2. Germline V gives CDR1 SGHRS, CDR2 YFSETQ. The CDR3 is made up of 13 amino acids. Here the CDR3 DNA reads TGCGCCAGCAGCAGGGACTACCAGGAGACCCAGTACTTC. This codes for CASSRDYQETQYF.

This chain joins TRBV4-3 and TRBJ2-7; D not resolved. The CDR3 contains 14 residues. Looked up from germline, CDR1 is LGHNA and CDR2 is YSLEER. V lost 1 base and J lost 3, with 10 bases in between. The CDR3 DNA is TGCGCCAGCAGCCAAGGCGGCAGTAACTACGAGCAGTACTTC. Its protein is CASSQGGSNYEQYF.

This clone was seen a few times. The rearrangement links TRBV18 to TRBJ1-2; TRBD1 aligns across 10 bases. Germline values: CDR1 KGHSH, CDR2 LQKENI. The CDR3 sequence is 16 residues long. Trimming at V came to 5 bases and at J to 6 bases, leaving 12 bases not matched to a gene. The CDR3 region is CASSNLPGQGLNGYTF. The CDR3 DNA reads as TGTGCCAGCTCAAATCTACCGGGACAGGGGTTAAATGGCTACACCTTC. Combining the CDR3 with reference TRBV18 and TRBJ1-2 gives the whole variable domain NAGVMQNPRHLVRRRGQEARLRCSPMKGHSHVYWYRQLPEEGLKFMVYLQKENIIDESGMPKERFSAEFPKEGPSILRIQQVVRGDSAAYFCASSNLPGQGLNGYTFGSGTRLTVV.

J is TRBJ1-3 and V is TRBV7-9, with a possible D match to TRBD1 (6 bases). V lost 5 bases, J lost 0 bases, and 11 bases lay in between. Germline V lookup: CDR1 SEHNR, CDR2 FQNEAQ (reference sequence). The CDR3 spans 15 residues. The DNA of the CDR3 is TGTGCCAGCAGCACCGGACAGAGCTCTGGAAACACCATATATTTT. The encoded protein is CASSTGQSSGNTIYF.